These 5 T cell receptor beta chains were sequenced from one sample in a study of metastatic and nonmetastatic thyroid tumors. The entire patient cohort was treatment-naive prior to thyroid surgery. TCRdb redid the clone calls on the PCR reads using MiXCR. This sample has around 18,000 clones, with 29% found just once. Sequencing was carried out using tumor tissue. The receptors shown here come from a female donor with papillary thyroid cancer or a benign thyroid nodule (not recorded which). Some clones in this sample may be carry-over from other donors' samples.

The chain has TRBV24-1 and TRBJ2-7, with TRBD2 matching over 10 bases. CDR1 is KGHDR, CDR2 SFDVKD, per germline. This CDR3 is built from 15 residues. The J segment lost 4 bases and the V segment lost 3 bases, leaving 5 bases of the junction unmatched. As DNA, the CDR3 is TGTGCCACCAGTGATCAGGCTAGCGGGAGATACGAGCAGTACTTC. It yields the protein CATSDQASGRYEQYF.

The rearrangement links TRBV29-1 to TRBJ2-6; TRBD1 aligns across 7 bases. The CDR3 loop spans 16 amino acids. Germline assignment: CDR1 SQVTM and CDR2 ANQGSEA. J gave up 0 bases and V 6 bases, and 8 bases lay outside the gene matches. This CDR3 reads CSVRGQAGSGANVLTF. In nucleotides, the CDR3 is TGCAGCGTGAGAGGACAGGCGGGCTCTGGGGCCAACGTCCTGACTTTC.

The table lists this clone with a few counts. The chain carries TRBV19 and TRBJ2-7; D possibly corresponds to TRBD2 (5 bases). CDR1 is LNHDA and CDR2 is SQIVND in the germline V gene (reference sequence). The CDR3 spans 12 residues. V was pared by 3 bases and J by 10 bases, with 13 bases between. The CDR3 DNA reads as TGTGCCAGTAGTATGGACGGCCTAGCCCAGTACTTC. It is translated as CASSMDGLAQYF.

The genes are TRBV30 and TRBJ1-2; D not certain. The CDR3 spans 13 residues. V lost 0 bases, J lost 8 bases, and 13 bases lay in between. Germline values: CDR1 GTSNPN, CDR2 SVGIG (reference sequence). The CDR3 region has the DNA TGTGCCTGGAGTGTCTCGGCAGGACGAGGCTACACCTTC. Its protein is CAWSVSAGRGYTF.

The chain's CDR3 is CASSLSPYSGANVLTF. The CDR3 bases are TGTGCCAGCAGTTTAAGTCCCTACTCTGGGGCCAACGTCCTGACTTTC. This chain links TRBV27 with TRBJ2-6, with D hard to call. The V end lost 2 bases, the J end lost 0 bases, and 8 bases lay between the germline ends. The CDR3 covers 16 residues. CDR1 and CDR2 (germline): MNHEY, SMNVEV (reference sequence).